This entry concerns a single T cell receptor (beta chain). These data come from a study of OX40 agonist ivuxolimab in advanced cancers. Germline lookup yields CDR1 GTSNPN and CDR2 SVGIG (reference sequence). This CDR3 comprises 10 residues. TCRdb keeps only in-frame clones here, not all; method: immunoSEQ multiplex PCR. The sample consists of 65,000 to 85,000 clones, approximately 84% of them appearing once. Sequencing used CD4+ or CD8+ T cells sorted from blood, obtained in a trial of the OX40 agonist ivuxolimab. This receptor was identified in an adult with an advanced solid tumor such as melanoma, head and neck, liver or kidney cancer. The chain has TRBV30 and TRBJ2-5, with D hard to call. Gene TRBJ2-7 matches the end of the DNA better, so the J call may be wrong. As DNA, the CDR3 is TGTGCCTGGGGAGTTTACGAGCAGTACTTC. This gives the protein CAWGVYEQYF.